The present entry profiles one T cell receptor (beta chain) with its context. Clones were sequenced by immunoSEQ multiplex PCR, and TCRdb holds only the in-frame ones, with some missing. The sample holds about 340,000 clones, about 94% seen once. This specimen belongs to a study of brain T cells in children with intractable seizures. The time point denotes: blood from clinic visit 5 months post-surgery; TSC patient then seizure free. The source of this sequence is a boy under three years old with tuberous sclerosis and intractable seizures. The specimen comprised peripheral blood, sampled approximately 5 months after surgery.

The CDR3 protein is CASSGDLEQGQYF. In nucleotides, the CDR3 is TGTGCCAGCAGCGGGGATTTGGAACAGGGACAGTACTTC. This chain uses TRBV5-4 with TRBJ2-7; D may be TRBD1 (6 bases). V was clipped by 4 bases and J by 10 bases, with 18 bases between them. Germline V gives CDR1 SGHNT, CDR2 YYREEE (reference sequence). The CDR3 is 13 residues long.